This TCR delta chain was recorded in a study of γδ T cells in repeated Plasmodium falciparum infection. Between the trimmed V and J ends, which lost 2 bases and 3 bases, there was a span of 43 bases. The CDR3 consists of 25 residues. The V gene's germline CDR1 is TSWWSYY and CDR2 QGS. With regard to this clone: A far larger clone is one base from this, pointing to a likely read error. This specimen includes other DNA sequences encoding the same CDR3.

TCRdb reprocessed the multiplex PCR reads using CATT. The table has around 82,000 delta-chain clones, over 1.3% seen once. Bulk repertoires came from Vgamma9/Vdelta2+ or Vdelta2-negative gammadelta T cells flow-sorted from PBMC. The material sequenced was gamma-delta T cells from blood. The receptor's source is a pool of human donors (malaria-infected and uninfected, not separated). The gene calls are TRDV1 and TRDJ1, with D maybe TRDD3 (7 bases). Because TCRdb records no J gene, it was assigned here through a match of the DNA to germline. CDR3 in DNA: TGTGCTCTTGGGGAAATGAAGGGCGTCCTACGTTTCGACTGGGGAATTCGGGGGGACGCCGATAAACTCATCTTT. It codes for CALGEMKGVLRFDWGIRGDADKLIF.